The following is a T cell receptor beta chain sequence with its context. Its target is unknown. Sequenced by immunoSEQ multiplex PCR; TCRdb stores in-frame clones only, minus some. The table shows over 75,000 clones, with 80% to 95% occurring only once. The sample originates from a study of graft-versus-host responses after intestinal transplantation. Study findings and constraints: Levels of circulating GvH clones at their peak were associated with early post-transplant HvG declines.

The sample consisted of unstimulated CD8+ T cells sorted from spleen or lymph node cells, taken before transplant. This TCR was recovered from a human donor who was the organ donor for an intestinal transplant.

CDR3 region: CASSPAGYRELFF. The CDR3, as DNA: TGTGCCAGCAGTCCCGCAGGGTATAGAGAACTGTTTTTT. The gene calls are TRBV7-8 and TRBJ1-4, with D perhaps TRBD1 (5 bases). CDR1 is SGHVS and CDR2 is FQNEAQ in the germline V gene. Trimming took off 6 bases at V and 12 bases at J, with 17 bases between the two ends. CDR3 length: 13 amino acids.